Presented here are 32 T cell receptor beta chains from one specimen sequenced in a study of liver allograft versus peripheral blood T cells. In the study overall: The study compared liver allograft T cell receptor repertoires against peripheral blood repertoires of liver transplant recipients.

TCRdb independently ran MiXCR on the reads; one entry per CDR3 protein. The sample has some 14,000 distinct CDR3 sequences, roughly 20% seen once; the top ten hold 2% to 2.5%. The receptors come from a human patient who had a liver transplant. Some T cells may have come from the graft donor.

V gene TRBV28 combines with J gene TRBJ2-7, with TRBD2 identical over 8 bases. CDR3 size: 15 residues. V lost 6 bases to trimming and J lost 3 bases; unmatched junction nucleotides: 10. The germline gives CDR1 MDHEN, CDR2 SYDVKM. The CDR3 DNA is TGTGCCAGCAGCCCCATTGGCGGGGGGTACTACGAGCAGTACTTC. Translation: CASSPIGGGYYEQYF.

The chain carries TRBV7-9 and TRBJ1-2; D gene ambiguous. The CDR3 spans 13 residues. Germline assignment: CDR1 SEHNR and CDR2 FQNEAQ (reference sequence). The V end was cut by 3 bases, the J end by 2 bases, with 7 bases between. CDR3 protein: CASSFTTNYGYTF. The CDR3 region has the DNA TGTGCCAGCAGCTTTACTACAAACTATGGCTACACCTTC.

This clonotype is deemed medium-sized (0.01 to 0.1%). This chain connects TRBV7-2 to TRBJ2-7; D is perhaps TRBD2 (5 bases). The CDR3 has 13 amino acids. Per the germline V gene, CDR1 is SGHTA and CDR2 is FQGNSA. V lost 1 base, J lost 7 bases, and 11 bases lay in between. The CDR3 here is CASSLGATTEQYF. The CDR3 DNA is TGTGCCAGCAGCTTAGGGGCGACTACTGAGCAGTACTTC. Drawing the rest from reference TRBV7-2 and TRBJ2-7, the complete variable domain is GAGVSQSPSNKVTEKGKDVELRCDPISGHTALYWYRQSLGQGLEFLIYFQGNSAPDKSGLPSDRFSAERTGGSVSTLTIQRTQQEDSAVYLCASSLGATTEQYFGPGTRLTVT.

This clonotype counts as medium-sized. This chain uses TRBV24-1 with TRBJ1-4; 9 bases map to TRBD1. This CDR3 is built from 15 residues. V lost 3 bases, J lost 5 bases, and 3 bases stayed unmatched. Germline V CDR1 and CDR2: KGHDR, SFDVKD. In DNA form, the CDR3 reads TGTGCCACCAGTGATCCCGGGACAGGGAATGAAAAACTGTTTTTT. Translated, it gives CATSDPGTGNEKLFF.

In its sample, this clonotype ranks as medium-sized. This sequence joins TRBV28 and TRBJ1-2, with 8 nucleotides matching TRBD1. After removal of 4 bases from V and 2 bases from J, the junction contained 15 bases not matched to a gene. The V gene's germline CDR1 is MDHEN and CDR2 SYDVKM. CDR3 length: 18 amino acids. The chain's CDR3 is CASSSYRGTGDSNYGYTF. Written as DNA, the CDR3 is TGTGCCAGCAGTTCCTACAGGGGGACCGGAGACTCCAACTATGGCTACACCTTC.

This clonotype has at least ten counts. CDR3 sequence reads: CASSRDPSLNNEQFF. The CDR3 DNA sequence: TGTGCCAGCAGCCGAGATCCTTCCCTGAACAATGAGCAGTTCTTC. The J gene is TRBJ2-1, the V gene TRBV7-2, with D hard to call. The ends were cut back, 5 bases at V and 5 bases at J, with 16 bases in the middle. Germline V gene sequence: CDR1 SGHTA, CDR2 FQGNSA. The CDR3 has 15 amino acids.

This clonotype was seen at least ten times. The gene calls are TRBV6-1 and TRBJ1-5; 7 nucleotides line up with TRBD1. V lost 3 bases, J lost 0 bases, and 8 bases stayed unmatched. Per germline, CDR1 MNHNS and CDR2 SASEGT. The length of the CDR3 is 17 residues. The CDR3 spells CASSEGTEFYSNQPQHF. In DNA, the CDR3 is TGTGCCAGCAGTGAGGGGACAGAATTTTATAGCAATCAGCCCCAGCATTTT.

CDR3 sequence: CASRQIGTNEKLFF. The CDR3 DNA follows: TGTGCCAGCAGGCAAATTGGGACTAATGAAAAACTGTTTTTT. The V gene is TRBV7-2, the J gene TRBJ1-4; D not resolved. Deletions cut 6 bases from V and 2 bases from J, with 10 bases between. Germline CDR1 is SGHTA and CDR2 is FQGNSA. The CDR3 is 14 amino acids.

This clonotype has at least ten counts. The V call is TRBV11-2, the J call TRBJ1-1; possible D gene TRBD1, 5 bases. This CDR3 is built from 15 residues. Germline lookup yields CDR1 SGHAT and CDR2 FQNNGV. V was shortened by 4 bases and J by 0 bases, with 12 bases between the two germline ends. CDR3: CASSSLRGVNTEAFF. The DNA of the CDR3 is TGTGCCAGCAGCTCCCTTAGAGGGGTGAACACTGAAGCTTTCTTT.

The sample holds a few counts of this clonotype. This chain links TRBV28 with TRBJ2-3; 9 bases match TRBD2. Unmatched junction bases numbered 8, after V lost 7 bases and J lost 0 bases. CDR3 length: 16 residues. Germline CDR1 reads MDHEN; CDR2 reads SYDVKM. CDR3 DNA sequence: TGTGCCAGCACTGTTGGACTAGCGCCTAGCACAGATACGCAGTATTTT. It yields the protein CASTVGLAPSTDTQYF.

The rearrangement links TRBV20-1 to TRBJ2-2, with 7 bases that match TRBD1. V dropped 5 bases and J dropped 0; count of bases not matched to a gene: 3. Germline CDR1 reads DFQATT; CDR2 reads SNEGSKA (reference sequence). The CDR3 runs 14 residues. For the CDR3, the DNA is TGCAGTGCTGGGGACAGTTCGAACACCGGGGAGCTGTTTTTT. Protein: CSAGDSSNTGELFF.

This clonotype was counted only a few times. This sequence joins TRBV12-3 or TRBV12-4 and TRBJ1-1; no definite D call. This CDR3 has 14 amino acids. V gave up 7 bases and J gave up 1 base, with 13 bases separating them. The DNA of the CDR3 is TGTGCCAGCAAGCCTGGGTTGTCGAACACTGAAGCTTTCTTT. Translated: CASKPGLSNTEAFF.

The chain has TRBV12-3 or TRBV12-4 and TRBJ1-2, with D perhaps matching TRBD1 (5 bases). V was shortened by 6 bases and J by 8 bases, with 16 bases between the two germline ends. This CDR3 has 13 amino acids. The CDR3, as DNA: TGTGCCAGCAGCCCAGCGGGGCGCAAAGGCTACACCTTC. Its protein is CASSPAGRKGYTF.

This clonotype was counted a single time. The chain joins TRBV20-1 to TRBJ1-1, with D possibly being TRBD1 (6 bases). Germline-derived CDR1 and CDR2 are DFQATT and SNEGSKA (reference sequence). The CDR3 loop spans 15 amino acids. The V end lost 5 bases, the J end lost 3 bases, and 19 bases lay between the germline ends. The CDR3 DNA reads TGCAGTGCTCGTATGTCCGGACAGAGCCACACTGAAGCTTTCTTT. This sequence encodes CSARMSGQSHTEAFF.

This clonotype has at least ten counts. This chain connects TRBV12-3 or TRBV12-4 to TRBJ1-2; perhaps TRBD1 as D (6 bases). CDR3 length: 14 amino acids. Trimming took off 6 bases at V and 4 bases at J, with 15 bases between the two ends. The DNA of the CDR3 is TGTGCCAGCAGAGCCACAGGGCTGGGCTATGGCTACACCTTC. Protein: CASRATGLGYGYTF.

This clonotype was counted between two and nine times. The genes are TRBV20-1 and TRBJ1-1, with unresolved D. CDR1 is DFQATT, CDR2 SNEGSKA, per germline (reference sequence). This CDR3 region has 13 residues. V was trimmed by 6 bases and J by 8 bases, leaving 19 bases between them. The CDR3 DNA is TGCAGTGCCTATAAACGGGGTGGGGAGGAAGCTTTCTTT. Translated, it gives CSAYKRGGEEAFF.

Sample share makes this clonotype medium-sized. V is TRBV28 and J is TRBJ1-6; TRBD1 agrees at 7 bases. Trimming took 4 bases from V and 0 from J; bases not matched to a gene: 9. Germline V gene lookup returns CDR1 MDHEN and CDR2 SYDVKM. The CDR3 consists of 18 residues. The CDR3: CASSSLWDSSSYNSPLHF. The DNA of the CDR3 is TGTGCCAGCAGTTCCCTTTGGGACAGTAGCTCCTATAATTCACCCCTCCACTTT. Using reference TRBV28 and TRBJ1-6 for the parts outside the CDR3, the full variable domain is DVKVTQSSRYLVKRTGEKVFLECVQDMDHENMFWYRQDPGLGLRLIYFSYDVKMKEKGDIPEGYSVSREKKERFSLILESASTNQTSMYLCASSSLWDSSSYNSPLHFGNGTRLTVT.

This clonotype was counted a few times. CDR3 in amino acids: CASSRSGQGRFEQYF. DNA of the CDR3: TGTGCCAGCAGCCGATCGGGACAGGGGAGGTTCGAGCAGTACTTC. V is TRBV14 and J is TRBJ2-7; 10 bases fit TRBD1. The CDR3 covers 15 residues. Losses at the gene ends were 4 bases for V and 6 bases for J; bases not matched to a gene: 9. Per the germline V gene, CDR1 is SGHDN and CDR2 is FVKESK.

This clonotype occurred many times. The chain is built from TRBV19 and TRBJ2-1; 10 nucleotides align to TRBD2. J gave up 4 bases and V 1 base, and 4 bases lay outside the gene matches. This CDR3 region has 16 residues. Germline CDR1 is LNHDA and CDR2 is SQIVND (reference sequence). The CDR3 sequence: CASSIARAGGYNEQFF. For the CDR3, the DNA is TGTGCCAGTAGTATAGCAAGAGCGGGAGGGTACAATGAGCAGTTCTTC.

By its share, this clonotype is medium-sized (0.01 to 0.1%). This sequence joins TRBV10-3 and TRBJ2-1, with D possibly TRBD1 on 6 matching bases. Germline-derived CDR1 and CDR2 are ENHRY and SYGVKD. The CDR3 is 15 amino acids. V was trimmed by 3 bases and J by 0 bases, leaving 9 bases between them. CDR3 DNA: TGTGCCATCAGTGATACAGGGAGCTCCTACAATGAGCAGTTCTTC. Translation: CAISDTGSSYNEQFF.

This clonotype has a count of ten or more. This sequence joins TRBV6-2 or TRBV6-3 and TRBJ2-7, with 7 positions matching TRBD2. The CDR3 consists of 16 residues. With V trimmed by 2 bases and J by 0 bases, 7 bases remained unmatched. Germline loops: CDR1 MNHEY, CDR2 SVGEGT. The CDR3 DNA sequence: TGTGCCAGCAGTTACGTGGGCGGCGGGAGCTCCTACGAGCAGTACTTC. Translated, it gives CASSYVGGGSSYEQYF.

By sample fraction, this clonotype is medium-sized. The chain recombines TRBV28 with TRBJ2-1; D is perhaps TRBD2 (5 bases). This CDR3 spans 16 amino acids. V shed 6 bases and J shed 9 bases, with 24 bases lying between them. Germline V gene data show CDR1 as MDHEN and CDR2 as SYDVKM. CDR3 coding DNA: TGTGCCAGCAGCCTCCCATTCCAAAACCCCGGGATTGAGCAGTTCTTC. Translated: CASSLPFQNPGIEQFF.

Relative to its sample, this clonotype is medium-sized. The chain joins TRBV29-1 to TRBJ1-1; 8 positions agree with TRBD1. Germline assignment: CDR1 SQVTM and CDR2 ANQGSEA. This CDR3 region has 14 residues. V was clipped by 4 bases and J by 0 bases; unmatched bases: 4. For the CDR3, the DNA is TGCAGCGTTGTAGACAGGGGAATGAACACTGAAGCTTTCTTT. This gives the protein CSVVDRGMNTEAFF.

V and J are TRBV28 and TRBJ2-7; tentative D call: TRBD1 (6 bases). The CDR3 covers 15 residues. Germline assignment: CDR1 MDHEN and CDR2 SYDVKM. V dropped 6 bases and J dropped 3 bases, with 18 bases sitting between them. Here the CDR3 DNA reads TGTGCCAGCAGACCGACCGGGACAATGGGCTACGAGCAGTACTTC. Its protein product is CASRPTGTMGYEQYF.

The chain combines TRBV14 with TRBJ2-3; 7 nucleotides align to TRBD2. The CDR3 loop spans 14 amino acids. Losses at the gene ends were 2 bases for V and 3 bases for J; bases not matched to a gene: 2. Per the germline V gene, CDR1 is SGHDN and CDR2 is FVKESK. The CDR3 coding sequence is TGTGCCAGCAGCCAATGGGGGGGGACAGATACGCAGTATTTT. It specifies CASSQWGGTDTQYF.

By share, this clonotype ranks as medium-sized. The rearrangement uses TRBV27 and TRBJ1-2, with D maybe TRBD1 (5 bases). The CDR3 runs to 13 residues. Per germline, CDR1 MNHEY and CDR2 SMNVEV (reference sequence). V lost 7 bases and J 7 bases, leaving 16 bases between the germline ends. CDR3 DNA sequence: TGTGCCAGCACCACGGGACGGATGGTTGGCTACACCTTC. Protein: CASTTGRMVGYTF.

The table lists this clonotype with a few counts. The rearrangement links TRBV12-5 to TRBJ2-6; D gene ambiguous. The ends were cut back, 4 bases at V and 0 bases at J, with 1 base in the middle. Per germline, CDR1 LGHNT and CDR2 FRNRAP. This CDR3 is 13 amino acids long. The CDR3 DNA reads TGTGCTAGTGGTTCCTCTGGGGCCAACGTCCTGACTTTC. Encoded protein: CASGSSGANVLTF. The complete variable domain, with remaining parts taken from reference TRBV12-5 and TRBJ2-6, reads DARVTQTPRHKVTEMGQEVTMRCQPILGHNTVFWYRQTMMQGLELLAYFRNRAPLDDSGMPKDRFSAEMPDATLATLKIQPSEPRDSAVYFCASGSSGANVLTFGAGSRLTVL.

The rearrangement joins TRBV7-9 to TRBJ2-3; D ambiguous. Germline CDR1 is SEHNR and CDR2 is FQNEAQ (reference sequence). V gave up 4 bases and J gave up 5 bases, with 22 bases separating them. The CDR3 loop spans 17 amino acids. CDR3 DNA: TGTGCCAGCAGCTCACCGGTCGTGGAACAGTGGAAAGATACGCAGTATTTT. This sequence encodes CASSSPVVEQWKDTQYF.

This clonotype appeared many times. V gene TRBV5-4 combines with J gene TRBJ1-6; no firm D call. Trimming removed 4 bases from V and 0 bases from J, with 2 bases in between. The CDR3 length is 13 residues. CDR1 and CDR2 (germline): SGHNT, YYREEE (reference sequence). The CDR3 coding sequence is TGTGCCAGCAGCCTCTCCTATAATTCACCCCTCCACTTT. Translation gives CASSLSYNSPLHF.

This clonotype was detected a few times. The chain recombines TRBV20-1 with TRBJ1-6, with no clear D. With 2 bases removed from V and 10 bases from J, the gap between germline ends came to 12 bases. CDR3 length equals 13 residues. Per the germline V gene, CDR1 is DFQATT and CDR2 is SNEGSKA (reference sequence). The CDR3 region has the DNA TGCAGTGCTAGACCGGGGAGAGGGTCACCCCTCCACTTT. This translates into CSARPGRGSPLHF.

This clonotype was detected a few times. The J gene is TRBJ2-7, the V gene TRBV20-1, with D possibly TRBD1 on 6 matching bases. The CDR3 spans 13 residues. Germline-derived CDR1 and CDR2 are DFQATT and SNEGSKA (reference sequence). V was pared by 7 bases and J by 9 bases, with 22 bases between. Here the CDR3 DNA reads TGCAGTGTAACGACAGGTAGGACTTCAGCGCAGTACTTC. It is translated as CSVTTGRTSAQYF.

This clonotype is judged medium-sized. The rearrangement links TRBV7-9 to TRBJ1-1; D perhaps matches TRBD1 (5 bases). The germline V gene has CDR1 SEHNR and CDR2 FQNEAQ (reference sequence). CDR3 size: 16 residues. V was pared by 1 base and J by 6 bases, with 18 bases between. CDR3 nucleotide sequence: TGTGCCAGCAGCTTAGTTTCTGGCAGGGTGGACGCTGAAGCTTTCTTT. Its protein product is CASSLVSGRVDAEAFF.